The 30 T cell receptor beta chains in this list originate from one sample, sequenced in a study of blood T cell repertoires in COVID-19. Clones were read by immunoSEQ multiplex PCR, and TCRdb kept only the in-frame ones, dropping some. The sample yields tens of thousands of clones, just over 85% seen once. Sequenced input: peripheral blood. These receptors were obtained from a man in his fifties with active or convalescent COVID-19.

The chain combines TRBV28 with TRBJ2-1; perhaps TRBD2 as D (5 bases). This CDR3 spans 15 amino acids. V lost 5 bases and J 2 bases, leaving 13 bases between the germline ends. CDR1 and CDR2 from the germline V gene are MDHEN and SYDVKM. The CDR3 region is CASSGLTKPYNEQFF. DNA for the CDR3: TGTGCCAGCAGTGGACTTACGAAACCCTACAATGAGCAGTTCTTC.

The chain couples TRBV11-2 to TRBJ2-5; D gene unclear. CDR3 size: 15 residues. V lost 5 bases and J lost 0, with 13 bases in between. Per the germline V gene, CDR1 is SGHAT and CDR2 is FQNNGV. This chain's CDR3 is CASSANQRYQETQYF. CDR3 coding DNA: TGTGCCAGCAGCGCTAATCAGAGGTACCAAGAGACCCAGTACTTC.

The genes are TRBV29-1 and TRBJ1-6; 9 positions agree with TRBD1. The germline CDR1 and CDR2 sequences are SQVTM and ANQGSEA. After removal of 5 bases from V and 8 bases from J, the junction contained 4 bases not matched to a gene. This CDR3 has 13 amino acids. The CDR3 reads CSVRDREDSPLHF. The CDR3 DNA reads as TGCAGCGTTAGGGACAGGGAGGATTCACCCCTCCACTTT.

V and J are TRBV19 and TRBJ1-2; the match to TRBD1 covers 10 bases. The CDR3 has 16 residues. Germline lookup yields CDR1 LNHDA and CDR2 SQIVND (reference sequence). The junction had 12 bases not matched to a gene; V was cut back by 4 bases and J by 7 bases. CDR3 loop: CASSSGVKTGGGGYTF. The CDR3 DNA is TGTGCCAGTAGTAGCGGAGTGAAGACAGGGGGCGGTGGCTACACCTTC.

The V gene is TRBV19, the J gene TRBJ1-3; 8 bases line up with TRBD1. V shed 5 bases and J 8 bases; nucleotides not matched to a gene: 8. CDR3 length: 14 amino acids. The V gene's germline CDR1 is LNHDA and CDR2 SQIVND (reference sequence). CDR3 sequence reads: CASSRDRGQYTIYF. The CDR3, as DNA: TGTGCCAGTAGTCGCGACAGGGGACAGTACACCATATATTTT.

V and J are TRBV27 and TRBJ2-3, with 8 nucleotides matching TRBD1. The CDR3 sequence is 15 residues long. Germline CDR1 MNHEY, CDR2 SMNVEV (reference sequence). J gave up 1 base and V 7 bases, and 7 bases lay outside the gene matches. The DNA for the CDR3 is TGTGCCAGCATCATCAGGGGGCGCGGCACAGATACGCAGTATTTT. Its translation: CASIIRGRGTDTQYF.

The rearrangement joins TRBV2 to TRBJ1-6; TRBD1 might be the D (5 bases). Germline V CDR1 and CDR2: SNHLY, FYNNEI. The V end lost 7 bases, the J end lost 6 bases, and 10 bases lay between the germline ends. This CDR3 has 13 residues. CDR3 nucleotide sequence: TGTGCCAGCAACAGGCAGGGTAATTCACCCCTCCACTTT. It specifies CASNRQGNSPLHF.

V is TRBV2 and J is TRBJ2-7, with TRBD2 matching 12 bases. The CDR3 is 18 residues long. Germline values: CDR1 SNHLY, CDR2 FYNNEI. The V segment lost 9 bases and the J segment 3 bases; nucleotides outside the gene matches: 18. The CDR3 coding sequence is TGTGCCAGTTTGATGTGGTCCGGGACTAGCGGGTATGACTACGAGCAGTACTTC. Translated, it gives CASLMWSGTSGYDYEQYF.

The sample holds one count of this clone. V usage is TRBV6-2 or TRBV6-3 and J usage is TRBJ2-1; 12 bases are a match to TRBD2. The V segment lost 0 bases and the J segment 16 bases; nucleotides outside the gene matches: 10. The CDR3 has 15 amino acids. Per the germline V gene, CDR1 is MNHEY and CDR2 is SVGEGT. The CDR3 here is CASSYSMASGGASFF. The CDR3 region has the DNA TGTGCCAGCAGTTACTCGATGGCTAGCGGGGGGGCATCTTTCTTC.

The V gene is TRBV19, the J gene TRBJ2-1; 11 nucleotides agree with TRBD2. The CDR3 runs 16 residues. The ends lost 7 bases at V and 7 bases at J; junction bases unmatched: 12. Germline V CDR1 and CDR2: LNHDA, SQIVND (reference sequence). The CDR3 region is CASTPKAIAGGNEQFF. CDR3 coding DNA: TGTGCCAGTACCCCCAAGGCTATAGCGGGAGGGAATGAGCAGTTCTTC. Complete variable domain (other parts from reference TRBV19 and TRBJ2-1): DGGITQSPKYLFRKEGQNVTLSCEQNLNHDAMYWYRQDPGQGLRLIYYSQIVNDFQKGDIAEGYSVSREKKESFPLTVTSAQKNPTAFYLCASTPKAIAGGNEQFFGPGTRLTVL.

CDR3 bases: TGTGCCTGGAGTAGAACAGGGACGCCGAACACTGAAGCTTTCTTT. It specifies CAWSRTGTPNTEAFF. V is TRBV30 and J is TRBJ1-1; perhaps TRBD1 as D (6 bases). The germline V gene encodes CDR1 GTSNPN and CDR2 SVGIG (reference sequence). This CDR3 is built from 15 residues. The germline V and J ends were trimmed by 2 bases and 1 base, with 14 bases remaining between them.

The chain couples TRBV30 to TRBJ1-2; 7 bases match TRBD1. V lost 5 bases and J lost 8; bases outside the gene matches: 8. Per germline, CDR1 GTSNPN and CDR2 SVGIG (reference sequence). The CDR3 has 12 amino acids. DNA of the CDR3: TGTGCCTGGGGGCAGGGGGACGGCGGCTACACCTTC. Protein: CAWGQGDGGYTF.

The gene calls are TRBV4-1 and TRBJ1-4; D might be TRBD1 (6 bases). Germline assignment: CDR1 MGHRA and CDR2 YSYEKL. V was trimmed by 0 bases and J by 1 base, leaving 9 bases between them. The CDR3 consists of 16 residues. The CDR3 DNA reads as TGCGCCAGCAGCCAAGAACAGGGCAAAACTAATGAAAAACTGTTTTTT. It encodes CASSQEQGKTNEKLFF.

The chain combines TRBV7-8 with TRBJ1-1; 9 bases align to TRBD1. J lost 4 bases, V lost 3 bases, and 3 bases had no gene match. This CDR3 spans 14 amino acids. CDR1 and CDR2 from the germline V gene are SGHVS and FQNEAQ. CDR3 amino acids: CASSFWTGATEAFF. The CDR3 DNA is TGTGCCAGCAGCTTTTGGACAGGGGCCACTGAAGCTTTCTTT.

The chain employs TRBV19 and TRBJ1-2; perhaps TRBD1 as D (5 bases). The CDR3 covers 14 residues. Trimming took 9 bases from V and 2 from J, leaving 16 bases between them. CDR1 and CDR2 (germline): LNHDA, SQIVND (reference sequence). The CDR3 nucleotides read TGTGCCAGCAAAAGACAGCTTATGAACTATGGCTACACCTTC. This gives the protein CASKRQLMNYGYTF.

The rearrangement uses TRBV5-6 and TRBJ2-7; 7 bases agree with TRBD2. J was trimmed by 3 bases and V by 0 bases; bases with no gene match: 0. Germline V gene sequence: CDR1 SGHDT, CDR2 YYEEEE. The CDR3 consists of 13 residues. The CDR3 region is CASSLGGGYEQYF. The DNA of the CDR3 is TGTGCCAGCAGCTTGGGCGGGGGCTACGAGCAGTACTTC.

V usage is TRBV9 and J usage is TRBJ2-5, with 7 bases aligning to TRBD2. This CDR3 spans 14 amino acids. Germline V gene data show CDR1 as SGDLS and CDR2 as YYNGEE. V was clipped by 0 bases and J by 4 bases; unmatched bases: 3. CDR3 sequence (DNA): TGTGCCAGCAGCGTAGGAGCGGGGTTAGAGACCCAGTACTTC. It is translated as CASSVGAGLETQYF.

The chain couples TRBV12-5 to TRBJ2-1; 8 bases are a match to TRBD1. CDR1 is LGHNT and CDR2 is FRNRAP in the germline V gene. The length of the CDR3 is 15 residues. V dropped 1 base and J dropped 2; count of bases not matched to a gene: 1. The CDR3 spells CASGLGQGPYNEQFF. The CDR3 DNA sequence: TGTGCTAGTGGTTTGGGACAGGGGCCCTACAATGAGCAGTTCTTC.

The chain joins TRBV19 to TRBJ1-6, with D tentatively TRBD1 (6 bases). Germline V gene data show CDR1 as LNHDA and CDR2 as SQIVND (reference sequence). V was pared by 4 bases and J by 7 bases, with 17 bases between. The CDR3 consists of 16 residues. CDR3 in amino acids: CASSTDTGLLNSPLHF. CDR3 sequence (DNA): TGTGCCAGTAGTACAGATACAGGGCTCTTAAATTCACCCCTCCACTTT. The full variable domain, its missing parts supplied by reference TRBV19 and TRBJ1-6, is DGGITQSPKYLFRKEGQNVTLSCEQNLNHDAMYWYRQDPGQGLRLIYYSQIVNDFQKGDIAEGYSVSREKKESFPLTVTSAQKNPTAFYLCASSTDTGLLNSPLHFGNGTRLTVT.

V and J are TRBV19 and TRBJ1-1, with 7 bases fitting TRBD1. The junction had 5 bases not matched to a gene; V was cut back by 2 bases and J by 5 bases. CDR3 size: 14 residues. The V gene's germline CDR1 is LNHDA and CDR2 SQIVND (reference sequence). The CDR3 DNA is TGTGCCAGTAGTATATCTGGGACAGATACTGAAGCTTTCTTT. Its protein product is CASSISGTDTEAFF.

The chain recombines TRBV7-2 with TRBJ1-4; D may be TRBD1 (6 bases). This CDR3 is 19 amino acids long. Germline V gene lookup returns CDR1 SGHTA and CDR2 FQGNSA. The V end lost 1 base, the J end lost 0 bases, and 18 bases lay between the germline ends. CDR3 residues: CASSLEPRYGTTTNEKLFF. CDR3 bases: TGTGCCAGCAGCTTAGAACCTAGATATGGGACAACAACTAATGAAAAACTGTTTTTT.

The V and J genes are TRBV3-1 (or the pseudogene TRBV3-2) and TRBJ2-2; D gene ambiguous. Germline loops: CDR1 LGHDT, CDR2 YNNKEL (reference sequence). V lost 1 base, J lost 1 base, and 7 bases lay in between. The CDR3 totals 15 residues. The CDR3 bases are TGTGCCAGCAGCCAAGTGTACGGGAACACCGGGGAGCTGTTTTTT. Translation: CASSQVYGNTGELFF.

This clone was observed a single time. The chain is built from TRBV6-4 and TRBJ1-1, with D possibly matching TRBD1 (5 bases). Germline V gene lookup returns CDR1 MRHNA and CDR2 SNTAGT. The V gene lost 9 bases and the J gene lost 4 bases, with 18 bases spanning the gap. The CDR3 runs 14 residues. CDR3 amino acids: CASSSDSLSTEAFF. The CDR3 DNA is TGTGCCAGTAGTAGCGACAGTTTATCCACTGAAGCTTTCTTT.

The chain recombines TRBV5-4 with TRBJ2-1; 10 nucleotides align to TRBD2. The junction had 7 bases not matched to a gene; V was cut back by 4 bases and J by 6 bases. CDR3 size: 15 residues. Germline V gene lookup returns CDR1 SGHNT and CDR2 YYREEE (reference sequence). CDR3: CASSRTSGSRNEQFF. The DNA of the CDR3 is TGTGCCAGCAGCCGGACTAGCGGATCTCGCAATGAGCAGTTCTTC.

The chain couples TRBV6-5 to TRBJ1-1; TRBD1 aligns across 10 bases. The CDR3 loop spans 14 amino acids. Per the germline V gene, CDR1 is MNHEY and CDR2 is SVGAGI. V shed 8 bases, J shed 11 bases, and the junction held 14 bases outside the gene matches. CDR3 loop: CASRLRQGAIPAFF. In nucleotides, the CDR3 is TGTGCCAGCCGCCTCAGACAGGGGGCAATACCGGCTTTCTTT.

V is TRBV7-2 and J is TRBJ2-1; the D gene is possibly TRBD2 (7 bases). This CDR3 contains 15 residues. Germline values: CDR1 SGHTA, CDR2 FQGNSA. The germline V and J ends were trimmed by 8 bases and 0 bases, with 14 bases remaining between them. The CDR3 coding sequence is TGTGCCAGCCAAACTGGGGGGGCCTCCTACAATGAGCAGTTCTTC. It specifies CASQTGGASYNEQFF.

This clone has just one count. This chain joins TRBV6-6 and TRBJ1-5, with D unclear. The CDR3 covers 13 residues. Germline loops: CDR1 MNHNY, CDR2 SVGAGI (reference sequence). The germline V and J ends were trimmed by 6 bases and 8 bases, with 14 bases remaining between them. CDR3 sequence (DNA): TGTGCCAGCAGACCGGACGGACTTGAGCCCCAGCATTTT. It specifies CASRPDGLEPQHF.

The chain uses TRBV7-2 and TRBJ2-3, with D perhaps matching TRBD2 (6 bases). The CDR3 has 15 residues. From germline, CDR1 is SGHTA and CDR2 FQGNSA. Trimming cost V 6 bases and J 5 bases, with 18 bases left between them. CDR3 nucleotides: TGTGCCAGCAGACAAAGTGGGGGAGGAAAAGATACGCAGTATTTT. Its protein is CASRQSGGGKDTQYF.

The DNA for the CDR3 is TGTGCCAGCAGTTTCACCGCTAAAGAGACCCAGTACTTC. This codes for CASSFTAKETQYF. The chain employs TRBV28 and TRBJ2-5; D gene uncertain. Per the germline V gene, CDR1 is MDHEN and CDR2 is SYDVKM. V dropped 3 bases and J dropped 3 bases, with 8 bases sitting between them. The CDR3 runs to 13 residues.

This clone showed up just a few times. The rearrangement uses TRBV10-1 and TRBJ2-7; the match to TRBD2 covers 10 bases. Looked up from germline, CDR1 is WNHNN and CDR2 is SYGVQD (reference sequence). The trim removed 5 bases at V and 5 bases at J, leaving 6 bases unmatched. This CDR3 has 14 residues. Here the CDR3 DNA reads TGCGCCAGCAGTAAAGAAGCGGGAGGGGACGAGCAGTACTTC. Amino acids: CASSKEAGGDEQYF.